This TCR beta chain emerged from a study of T cells in Graves' hyperthyroidism and ophthalmopathy. Study results and limitations: Ophthalmopathy stood apart from stable hyperthyroidism in a 13 V-J model. Among thyroid clonotypes expanded above 0.001, most also appeared in blood.

This clonotype was counted many times. Its antigen is currently unknown. This CDR3 contains 10 residues. Germline lookup yields CDR1 GTSNPN and CDR2 SVGIG (reference sequence). The V and J ends lost 3 bases and 11 bases respectively, with 8 bases between them. The TCR beta CDR3 regions underwent amplification using RNA transcripts as the source. The HTBI primer set served for first-round RT-PCR of the TCR CDR3. Using its own MiXCR run on the multiplex PCR reads, TCRdb lists one record per CDR3 protein. Of some 200,000 distinct CDR3 sequences in the sample, around a sixth are singletons; the top ten hold roughly 50%.

This TCR was recovered from a woman between 45 and 60 years old with Graves' hyperthyroidism. Sequencing was done on a sample of blood. This chain connects TRBV30 to TRBJ2-1, with TRBD2 as a possible D gene (5 bases). CDR3 in DNA: TGTGCCTGGAGAGCGACTAAGCAGTTCTTC. Translation gives CAWRATKQFF.